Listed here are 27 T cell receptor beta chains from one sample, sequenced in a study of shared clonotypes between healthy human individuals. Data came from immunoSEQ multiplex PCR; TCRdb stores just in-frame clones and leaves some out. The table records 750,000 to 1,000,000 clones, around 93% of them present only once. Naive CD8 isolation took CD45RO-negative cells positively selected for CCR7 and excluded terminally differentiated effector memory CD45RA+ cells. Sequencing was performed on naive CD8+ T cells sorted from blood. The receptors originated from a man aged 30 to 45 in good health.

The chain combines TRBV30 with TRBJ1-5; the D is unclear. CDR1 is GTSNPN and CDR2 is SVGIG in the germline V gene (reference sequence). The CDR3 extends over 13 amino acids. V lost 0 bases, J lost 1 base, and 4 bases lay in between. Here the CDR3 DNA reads TGTGCCTGGAGTGTAGGGAGCAATCAGCCCCAGCATTTT. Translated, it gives CAWSVGSNQPQHF.

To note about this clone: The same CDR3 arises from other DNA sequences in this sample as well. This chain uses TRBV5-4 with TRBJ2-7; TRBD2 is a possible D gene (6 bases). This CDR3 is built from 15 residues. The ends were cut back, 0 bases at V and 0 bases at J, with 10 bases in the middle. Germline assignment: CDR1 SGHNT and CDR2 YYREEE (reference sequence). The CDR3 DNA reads TGTGCCAGCAGCTTGGGAACCGGGAGCTCCTACGAGCAGTACTTC. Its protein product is CASSLGTGSSYEQYF.

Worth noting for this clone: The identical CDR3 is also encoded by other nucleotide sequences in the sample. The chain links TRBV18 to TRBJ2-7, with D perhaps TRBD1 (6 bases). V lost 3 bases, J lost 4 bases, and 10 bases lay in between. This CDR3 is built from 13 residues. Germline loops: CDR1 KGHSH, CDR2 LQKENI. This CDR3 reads CASSPGTTYEQYF. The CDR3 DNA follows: TGTGCCAGCTCACCTGGGACAACGTACGAGCAGTACTTC.

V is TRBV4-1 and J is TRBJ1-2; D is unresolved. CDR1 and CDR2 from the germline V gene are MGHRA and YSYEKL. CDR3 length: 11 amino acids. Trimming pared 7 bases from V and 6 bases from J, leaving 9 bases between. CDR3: CASTSGDGYTF. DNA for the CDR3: TGCGCCAGCACTAGTGGGGATGGCTACACCTTC.

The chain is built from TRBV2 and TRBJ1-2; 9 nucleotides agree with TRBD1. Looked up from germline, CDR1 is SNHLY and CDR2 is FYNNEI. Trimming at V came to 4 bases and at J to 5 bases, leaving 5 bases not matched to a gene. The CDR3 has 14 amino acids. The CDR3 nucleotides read TGTGCCAGCAGTGGGGGACAGGGATGGTATGGCTACACCTTC. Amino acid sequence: CASSGGQGWYGYTF. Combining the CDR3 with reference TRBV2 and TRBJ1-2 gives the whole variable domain EPEVTQTPSHQVTQMGQEVILRCVPISNHLYFYWYRQILGQKVEFLVSFYNNEISEKSEIFDDQFSVERPDGSNFTLKIRSTKLEDSAMYFCASSGGQGWYGYTFGSGTRLTVV.

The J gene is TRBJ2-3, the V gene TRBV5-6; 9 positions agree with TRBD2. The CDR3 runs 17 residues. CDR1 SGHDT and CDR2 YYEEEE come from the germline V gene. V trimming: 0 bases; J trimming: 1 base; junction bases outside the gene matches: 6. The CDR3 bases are TGTGCCAGCAGCTTGGCGCCGAGCGGGGGGCGCACAGATACGCAGTATTTT. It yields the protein CASSLAPSGGRTDTQYF.

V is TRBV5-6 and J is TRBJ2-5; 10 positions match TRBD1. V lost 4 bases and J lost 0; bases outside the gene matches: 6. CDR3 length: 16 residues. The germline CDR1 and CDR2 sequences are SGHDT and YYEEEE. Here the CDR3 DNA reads TGTGCCAGCAGCGGACCGGGACAGGGGCACCAAGAGACCCAGTACTTC. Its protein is CASSGPGQGHQETQYF.

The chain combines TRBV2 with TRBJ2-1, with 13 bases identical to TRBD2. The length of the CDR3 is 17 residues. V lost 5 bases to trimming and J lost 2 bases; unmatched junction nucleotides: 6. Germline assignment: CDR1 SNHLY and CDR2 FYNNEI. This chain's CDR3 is CASSPRLAGGTYNEQFF. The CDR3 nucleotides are TGTGCCAGCAGTCCACGACTAGCGGGAGGAACCTACAATGAGCAGTTCTTC. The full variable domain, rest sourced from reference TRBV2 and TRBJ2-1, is EPEVTQTPSHQVTQMGQEVILRCVPISNHLYFYWYRQILGQKVEFLVSFYNNEISEKSEIFDDQFSVERPDGSNFTLKIRSTKLEDSAMYFCASSPRLAGGTYNEQFFGPGTRLTVL.

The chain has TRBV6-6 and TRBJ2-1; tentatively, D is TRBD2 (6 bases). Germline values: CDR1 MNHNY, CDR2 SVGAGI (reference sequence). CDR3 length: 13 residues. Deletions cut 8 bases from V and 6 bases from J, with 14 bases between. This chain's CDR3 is CASGEAGGNEQFF. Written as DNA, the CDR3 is TGTGCCAGCGGGGAGGCTGGCGGCAATGAGCAGTTCTTC.

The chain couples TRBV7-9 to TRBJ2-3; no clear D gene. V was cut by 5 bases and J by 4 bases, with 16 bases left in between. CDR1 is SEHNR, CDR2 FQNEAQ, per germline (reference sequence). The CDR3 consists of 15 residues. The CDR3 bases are TGTGCCAGCAGCCCCCCTTGGTCCGGTTCAGATACGCAGTATTTT. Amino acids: CASSPPWSGSDTQYF. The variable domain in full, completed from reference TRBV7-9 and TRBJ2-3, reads DTGVSQNPRHKITKRGQNVTFRCDPISEHNRLYWYRQTLGQGPEFLTYFQNEAQLEKSRLLSDRFSAERPKGSFSTLEIQRTEQGDSAMYLCASSPPWSGSDTQYFGPGTRLTVL.

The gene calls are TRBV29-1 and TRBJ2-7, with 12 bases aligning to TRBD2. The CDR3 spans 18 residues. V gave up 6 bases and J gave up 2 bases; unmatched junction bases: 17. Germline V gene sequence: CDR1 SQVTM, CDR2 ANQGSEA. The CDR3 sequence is CSVGLGLAGPLGPYEQYF. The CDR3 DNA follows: TGCAGCGTCGGGCTAGGACTAGCGGGACCTCTGGGCCCCTACGAGCAGTACTTC.

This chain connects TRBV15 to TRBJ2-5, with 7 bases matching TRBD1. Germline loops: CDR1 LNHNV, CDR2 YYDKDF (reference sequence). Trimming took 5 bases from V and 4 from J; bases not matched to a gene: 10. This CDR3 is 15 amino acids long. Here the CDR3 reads CATSGQQGVLETQYF. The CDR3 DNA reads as TGTGCCACCAGCGGCCAGCAGGGGGTGTTAGAGACCCAGTACTTC.

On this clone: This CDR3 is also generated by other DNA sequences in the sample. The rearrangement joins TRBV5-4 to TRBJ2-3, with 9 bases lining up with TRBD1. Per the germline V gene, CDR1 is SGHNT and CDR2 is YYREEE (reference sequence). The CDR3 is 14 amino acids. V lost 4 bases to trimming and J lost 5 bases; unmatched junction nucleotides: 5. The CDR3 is CASSLQGAGDTQYF. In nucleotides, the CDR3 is TGTGCCAGCAGCCTACAGGGGGCGGGAGATACGCAGTATTTT.

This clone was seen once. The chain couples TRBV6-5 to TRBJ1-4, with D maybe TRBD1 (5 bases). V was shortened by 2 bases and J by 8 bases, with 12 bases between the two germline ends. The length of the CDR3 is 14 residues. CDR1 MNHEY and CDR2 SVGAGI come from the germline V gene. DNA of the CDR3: TGTGCCAGCAGTTACGCGGGGGGTGGGGAAAAACTGTTTTTT. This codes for CASSYAGGGEKLFF.

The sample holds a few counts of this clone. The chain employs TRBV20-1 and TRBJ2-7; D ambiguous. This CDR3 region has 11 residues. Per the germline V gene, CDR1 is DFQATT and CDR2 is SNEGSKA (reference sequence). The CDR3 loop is CSANKGYEQYF. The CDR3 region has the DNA TGCAGCGCGAATAAGGGCTACGAGCAGTACTTC.

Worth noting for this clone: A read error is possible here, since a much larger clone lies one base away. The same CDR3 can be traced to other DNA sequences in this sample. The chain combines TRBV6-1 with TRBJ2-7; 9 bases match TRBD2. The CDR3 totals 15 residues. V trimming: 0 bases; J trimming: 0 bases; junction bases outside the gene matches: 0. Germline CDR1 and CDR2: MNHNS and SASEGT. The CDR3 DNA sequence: TGTGCCAGCAGTGAAGCACTAGCGGGCTCCTACGAGCAGTACTTC. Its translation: CASSEALAGSYEQYF.

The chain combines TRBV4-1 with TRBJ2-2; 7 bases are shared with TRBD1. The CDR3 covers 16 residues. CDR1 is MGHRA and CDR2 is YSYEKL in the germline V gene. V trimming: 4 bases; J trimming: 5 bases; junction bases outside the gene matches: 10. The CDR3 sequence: CASSPIGDRQTGELFF. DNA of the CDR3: TGCGCCAGCAGCCCCATCGGGGACAGACAAACCGGGGAGCTGTTTTTT.

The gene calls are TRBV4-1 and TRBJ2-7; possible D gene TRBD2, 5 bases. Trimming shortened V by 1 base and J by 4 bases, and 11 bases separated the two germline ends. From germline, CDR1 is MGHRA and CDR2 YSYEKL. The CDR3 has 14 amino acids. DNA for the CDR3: TGCGCCAGCAGCCAAGGGAGAGGGAGATACGAGCAGTACTTC. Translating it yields CASSQGRGRYEQYF.

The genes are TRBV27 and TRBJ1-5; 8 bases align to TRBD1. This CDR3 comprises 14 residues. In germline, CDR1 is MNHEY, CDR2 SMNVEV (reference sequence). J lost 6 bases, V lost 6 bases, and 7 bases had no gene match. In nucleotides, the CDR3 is TGTGCCAGCAGCGACAGGGGTCTCGGTCAGCCCCAGCATTTT. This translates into CASSDRGLGQPQHF.

This CDR3 is CATSSQQAPSYEQYF. The CDR3, as DNA: TGTGCCACCAGCTCACAACAGGCCCCCTCCTACGAGCAGTACTTC. The chain carries TRBV15 and TRBJ2-7; weak D call: TRBD1 (5 bases). The V gene lost 5 bases and the J gene lost 0 bases, with 14 bases spanning the gap. There are 15 residues in the CDR3. CDR1 is LNHNV and CDR2 is YYDKDF in the germline V gene (reference sequence).

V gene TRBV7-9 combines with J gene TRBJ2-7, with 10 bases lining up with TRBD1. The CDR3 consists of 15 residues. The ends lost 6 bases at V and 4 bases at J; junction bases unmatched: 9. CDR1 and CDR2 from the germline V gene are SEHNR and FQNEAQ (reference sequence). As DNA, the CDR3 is TGTGCCAGCAGTTTGGGGGACAGGGGATTTTACGAGCAGTACTTC. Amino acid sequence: CASSLGDRGFYEQYF. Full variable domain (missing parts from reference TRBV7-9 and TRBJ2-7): DTGVSQNPRHKITKRGQNVTFRCDPISEHNRLYWYRQTLGQGPEFLTYFQNEAQLEKSRLLSDRFSAERPKGSFSTLEIQRTEQGDSAMYLCASSLGDRGFYEQYFGPGTRLTVT.

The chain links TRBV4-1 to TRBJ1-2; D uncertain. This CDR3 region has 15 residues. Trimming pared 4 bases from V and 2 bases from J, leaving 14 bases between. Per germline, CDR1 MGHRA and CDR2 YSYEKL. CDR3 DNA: TGCGCCAGCAGCCCCCCGGGCGCATCGAACTATGGCTACACCTTC. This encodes CASSPPGASNYGYTF.

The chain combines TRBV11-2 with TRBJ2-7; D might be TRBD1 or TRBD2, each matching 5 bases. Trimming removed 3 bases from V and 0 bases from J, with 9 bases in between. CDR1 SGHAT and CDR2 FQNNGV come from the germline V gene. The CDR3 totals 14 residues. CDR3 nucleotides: TGTGCCAGCAGCTTGGGGGAGAGCTCCTACGAGCAGTACTTC. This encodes CASSLGESSYEQYF.

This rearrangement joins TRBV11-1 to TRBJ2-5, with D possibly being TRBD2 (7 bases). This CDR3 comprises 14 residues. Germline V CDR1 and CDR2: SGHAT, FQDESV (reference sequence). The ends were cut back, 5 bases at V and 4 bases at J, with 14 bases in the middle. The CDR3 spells CASSPWGGAETQYF. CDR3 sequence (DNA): TGTGCCAGCAGCCCGTGGGGGGGCGCAGAGACCCAGTACTTC.

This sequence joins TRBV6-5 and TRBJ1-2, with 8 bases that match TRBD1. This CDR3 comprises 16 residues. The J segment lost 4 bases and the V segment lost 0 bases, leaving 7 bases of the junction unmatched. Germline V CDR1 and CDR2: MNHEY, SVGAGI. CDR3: CASSYSPGQARYGYTF. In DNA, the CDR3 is TGTGCCAGCAGTTACTCCCCGGGACAGGCACGCTATGGCTACACCTTC.

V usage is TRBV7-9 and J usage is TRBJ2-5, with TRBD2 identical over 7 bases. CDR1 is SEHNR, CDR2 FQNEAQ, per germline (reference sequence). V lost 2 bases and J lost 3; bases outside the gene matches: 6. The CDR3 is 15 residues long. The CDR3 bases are TGTGCCAGCAGCTTACCACCGGGGGGAAAAGAGACCCAGTACTTC. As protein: CASSLPPGGKETQYF.

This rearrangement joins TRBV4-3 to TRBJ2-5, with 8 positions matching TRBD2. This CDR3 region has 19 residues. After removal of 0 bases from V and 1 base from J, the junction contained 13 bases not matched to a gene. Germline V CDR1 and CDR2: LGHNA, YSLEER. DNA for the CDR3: TGCGCCAGCAGCCAAGAAGGGTTACCGGGACTAGGTATCCAAGAGACCCAGTACTTC. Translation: CASSQEGLPGLGIQETQYF.